These 27 T cell receptor beta chains share one sample of origin, sequenced in a study of blood T cell repertoires in COVID-19. Using immunoSEQ multiplex PCR, the repertoire was profiled, and TCRdb retains in-frame clones only, with some absent. The sample includes roughly 230,000 clones, around 90% of them seen just once. What was sequenced was peripheral blood. These receptors were collected from a man aged 65 to 79 with acute or convalescent COVID-19.

This rearrangement joins TRBV7-9 to TRBJ1-2; D is uncertain. Germline lookup yields CDR1 SEHNR and CDR2 FQNEAQ (reference sequence). This CDR3 is built from 14 residues. With 5 bases removed from V and 4 bases from J, the gap between germline ends came to 14 bases. CDR3 sequence (DNA): TGTGCCAGCAGCCCCGGCCCAGGCCTCTATGGCTACACCTTC. Translated: CASSPGPGLYGYTF.

The chain links TRBV30 to TRBJ1-2; tentatively, D is TRBD1 (5 bases). This CDR3 contains 13 residues. The V end lost 4 bases, the J end lost 3 bases, and 12 bases lay between the germline ends. CDR1 and CDR2 from the germline V gene are GTSNPN and SVGIG (reference sequence). The CDR3 bases are TGTGCCTGGATCAGGGTTGGGGACTATGGCTACACCTTC. Translated, it gives CAWIRVGDYGYTF.

This chain links TRBV2 with TRBJ2-7, with D possibly being TRBD2 (6 bases). CDR3 length: 14 residues. Trimming shortened V by 11 bases and J by 0 bases, and 17 bases separated the two germline ends. The germline CDR1 and CDR2 sequences are SNHLY and FYNNEI. CDR3 DNA: TGTGCCTGTACATGGGGGGTACTCTCCTACGAGCAGTACTTC. Amino acid sequence: CACTWGVLSYEQYF.

The chain has TRBV4-1 and TRBJ2-3; D ambiguous. The germline V and J ends were trimmed by 2 bases and 5 bases, with 11 bases remaining between them. Looked up from germline, CDR1 is MGHRA and CDR2 is YSYEKL. CDR3 length equals 14 residues. The CDR3 DNA reads as TGCGCCAGCAGCCAACCCTCGAGTCGAGATACGCAGTATTTT. Translation gives CASSQPSSRDTQYF.

There are a few counts of this clone. This chain links TRBV11-3 with TRBJ2-3; D is perhaps TRBD2 (6 bases). Trimming removed 6 bases at V and 6 bases at J, with 16 bases between. The germline V gene has CDR1 SGHNT and CDR2 YENEEA. The CDR3 covers 14 residues. As DNA, the CDR3 is TGTGCCAGCAGAGATGGAGGGCCAGAGGATACGCAGTATTTT. This encodes CASRDGGPEDTQYF.

This clone showed up just once. V is TRBV9 and J is TRBJ1-1; TRBD1 aligns across 9 bases. The CDR3 has 15 residues. CDR1 is SGDLS, CDR2 YYNGEE, per germline. V shed 0 bases, J shed 5 bases, and the junction held 5 bases outside the gene matches. The CDR3 here is CASSVGDRALTEAFF. For the CDR3, the DNA is TGTGCCAGCAGCGTAGGGGACAGGGCACTGACTGAAGCTTTCTTT.

The V call is TRBV2, the J call TRBJ2-7, with D possibly TRBD1 on 6 matching bases. Looked up from germline, CDR1 is SNHLY and CDR2 is FYNNEI. The CDR3 is made up of 13 amino acids. Deletions cut 9 bases from V and 3 bases from J, with 15 bases between. CDR3 sequence: CASQKGGFYEQYF. For the CDR3, the DNA is TGTGCCAGTCAAAAAGGGGGTTTCTACGAGCAGTACTTC. Variable domain in full (rest from reference TRBV2 and TRBJ2-7): EPEVTQTPSHQVTQMGQEVILRCVPISNHLYFYWYRQILGQKVEFLVSFYNNEISEKSEIFDDQFSVERPDGSNFTLKIRSTKLEDSAMYFCASQKGGFYEQYFGPGTRLTVT.

V gene TRBV5-8 combines with J gene TRBJ1-1; TRBD1 aligns across 7 bases. The CDR3 totals 16 residues. In germline, CDR1 is SGHTS, CDR2 YDEGEE. The junction had 11 bases not matched to a gene; V was cut back by 2 bases and J by 4 bases. CDR3 sequence reads: CASSLVGTAGGTEAFF. The CDR3 DNA is TGTGCCAGCAGCTTAGTCGGGACAGCCGGGGGCACTGAAGCTTTCTTT. The full variable domain, rest sourced from reference TRBV5-8 and TRBJ1-1, is EAGVTQSPTHLIKTRGQQATLRCSPISGHTSVYWYQQALGLGLQFLLWYDEGEERNRGNFPPRFSGRQFPNYSSELNVNALELEDSALYLCASSLVGTAGGTEAFFGQGTRLTVV.

The rearrangement links TRBV7-2 to TRBJ2-3; 7 nucleotides agree with TRBD1. This CDR3 is 17 amino acids long. V shed 0 bases, J shed 0 bases, and the junction held 6 bases outside the gene matches. Per the germline V gene, CDR1 is SGHTA and CDR2 is FQGNSA. Here the CDR3 reads CASSLAQGQASTDTQYF. The DNA of the CDR3 is TGTGCCAGCAGCTTAGCGCAAGGACAGGCCAGCACAGATACGCAGTATTTT. The full variable domain, its missing parts supplied by reference TRBV7-2 and TRBJ2-3, is GAGVSQSPSNKVTEKGKDVELRCDPISGHTALYWYRQSLGQGLEFLIYFQGNSAPDKSGLPSDRFSAERTGGSVSTLTIQRTQQEDSAVYLCASSLAQGQASTDTQYFGPGTRLTVL.

The chain carries TRBV3-1 (or the pseudogene TRBV3-2) and TRBJ2-1, with TRBD2 matching over 9 bases. J lost 5 bases, V lost 3 bases, and 8 bases had no gene match. The CDR3 contains 16 residues. Germline CDR1 LGHDT, CDR2 YNNKEL (reference sequence). The CDR3 region has the DNA TGTGCCAGCAGCCACCCCAGACCTAGCGGGAACAATGAGCAGTTCTTC. Amino acid sequence: CASSHPRPSGNNEQFF.

Details on this clone: Because the CDR3 is missing its conserved closing phenylalanine or tryptophan, this is likely a read error. The DNA is omitted, as the CDR3 cannot be located on it reliably, and the CDR3 follows TCRdb's listing. The rearrangement joins TRBV20-1 to TRBJ1-6; the tabulated D call, TRBD1, remains unverified against the DNA. CDR1 and CDR2 from the germline V gene are DFQATT and SNEGSKA (reference sequence). The CDR3 length is 10 residues, termini included. The CDR3 reads CSAIGQGLIM.

The chain combines TRBV12-3 or TRBV12-4 with TRBJ1-1; D not certain. Trimming took off 5 bases at V and 1 base at J, with 8 bases between the two ends. The CDR3 runs to 13 residues. CDR3 sequence: CASSGYRNTEAFF. The CDR3 bases are TGTGCCAGCAGTGGATACAGGAACACTGAAGCTTTCTTT.

This sequence joins TRBV4-2 and TRBJ1-3; 9 positions match TRBD1. CDR1 is LGHNA, CDR2 YNFKEQ, per germline. This CDR3 is 14 amino acids long. The V gene end was trimmed by 4 bases and the J gene end by 4 bases; junction bases not matched to a gene: 2. The CDR3 bases are TGTGCCAGCAGCCTCGGGACAGGGGGAAACACCATATATTTT. As protein: CASSLGTGGNTIYF.

This chain links TRBV6-5 with TRBJ1-1; D perhaps matches TRBD1 (5 bases). The V gene lost 10 bases and the J gene lost 1 base, with 13 bases spanning the gap. Germline V gene data show CDR1 as MNHEY and CDR2 as SVGAGI. The CDR3 is made up of 13 amino acids. The CDR3 DNA sequence: TGTGCCACCACGGACACGCAGAACACTGAAGCTTTCTTT. As protein: CATTDTQNTEAFF.

V usage is TRBV5-1 and J usage is TRBJ2-3, with 11 bases lining up with TRBD2. This CDR3 region has 18 residues. Germline lookup yields CDR1 SGHRS and CDR2 YFSETQ. V was clipped by 4 bases and J by 0 bases; unmatched bases: 10. CDR3 sequence reads: CASSNPGLAATSTDTQYF. The CDR3 DNA sequence: TGCGCCAGCAGCAACCCGGGACTAGCGGCCACTAGCACAGATACGCAGTATTTT.

The CDR3 coding sequence is TGTGCCACCAGCAAAACCGGGACAGGGGGCAAAAATGAGCAGTTCTTC. Translation: CATSKTGTGGKNEQFF. The chain links TRBV15 to TRBJ2-1, with 12 positions matching TRBD1. V shed 4 bases and J 7 bases; nucleotides not matched to a gene: 8. Germline CDR1 LNHNV, CDR2 YYDKDF (reference sequence). The CDR3 runs to 16 residues.

V is TRBV19 and J is TRBJ2-7; 10 nucleotides agree with TRBD1. Germline V gene sequence: CDR1 LNHDA, CDR2 SQIVND (reference sequence). This CDR3 region has 14 residues. J gave up 5 bases and V 6 bases, and 7 bases lay outside the gene matches. CDR3 loop: CASSQTGGPHEQYF. The CDR3 region has the DNA TGTGCCAGTAGCCAGACAGGGGGCCCCCACGAGCAGTACTTC.

V is TRBV30 and J is TRBJ1-6; 9 positions agree with TRBD1. Per germline, CDR1 GTSNPN and CDR2 SVGIG (reference sequence). The CDR3 length is 16 residues. J lost 7 bases, V lost 1 base, and 8 bases had no gene match. In nucleotides, the CDR3 is TGTGCCTGGAGTGCGGACAGGGGCGAGGGGAATTCACCCCTCCACTTT. Translating it yields CAWSADRGEGNSPLHF.

The rearrangement joins TRBV10-3 to TRBJ1-5, with D possibly TRBD1 on 5 matching bases. Germline CDR1 reads ENHRY; CDR2 reads SYGVKD. The CDR3 length is 14 residues. Trimming shortened V by 0 bases and J by 7 bases, and 10 bases separated the two germline ends. CDR3 bases: TGTGCCATCAGTGAGTCAGGGGAAGACCAGCCCCAGCATTTT. As protein: CAISESGEDQPQHF.

The chain is built from TRBV5-1 and TRBJ2-2; weak D call: TRBD2 (5 bases). Per the germline V gene, CDR1 is SGHRS and CDR2 is YFSETQ. This CDR3 contains 18 residues. V lost 3 bases and J 4 bases, leaving 22 bases between the germline ends. The CDR3 region has the DNA TGCGCCAGCAGCTCCTCTTCCCGCACAACTAGTCGCACCGGGGAGCTGTTTTTT. As protein: CASSSSSRTTSRTGELFF.

V and J are TRBV5-4 and TRBJ2-7; a weak D match, TRBD1 (6 bases). CDR1 is SGHNT and CDR2 is YYREEE in the germline V gene (reference sequence). The CDR3 totals 14 residues. V was shortened by 0 bases and J by 2 bases, with 9 bases between the two germline ends. The CDR3 spells CASSLGTDPYEQYF. Here the CDR3 DNA reads TGTGCCAGCAGCTTGGGGACAGATCCCTACGAGCAGTACTTC.

This CDR3 reads CASSPPGTYNEQFF. CDR3 in DNA: TGTGCCAGCAGCCCCCCCGGGACTTACAATGAGCAGTTCTTC. The chain uses TRBV5-4 and TRBJ2-1, with D possibly TRBD2 on 6 matching bases. CDR1 SGHNT and CDR2 YYREEE come from the germline V gene (reference sequence). The CDR3 has 14 amino acids. Trimming left V 4 bases short and J 4 bases short, with 12 bases between.

The chain couples TRBV7-9 to TRBJ2-1; 9 bases are shared with TRBD2. The germline V gene encodes CDR1 SEHNR and CDR2 FQNEAQ (reference sequence). This CDR3 is 17 amino acids long. J lost 8 bases, V lost 2 bases, and 13 bases had no gene match. The CDR3 DNA follows: TGTGCCAGCAGCTTAAATTTTGGAGGGCTAGCGGGGTATGAGCAGTTCTTC. Protein product: CASSLNFGGLAGYEQFF.

The chain uses TRBV7-3 and TRBJ2-3; 8 positions match TRBD1. V trimming: 5 bases; J trimming: 4 bases; junction bases outside the gene matches: 5. Per the germline V gene, CDR1 is SGHTA and CDR2 is FQGTGA. The CDR3 is 14 residues long. CDR3 sequence (DNA): TGTGCCAGCAGCCCAACAGGGGGTGCAGATACGCAGTATTTT. It is translated as CASSPTGGADTQYF.

This chain links TRBV6-5 with TRBJ1-1, with TRBD1 matching 10 bases. The CDR3 runs to 15 residues. Germline V lookup: CDR1 MNHEY, CDR2 SVGAGI. Trimming at V came to 6 bases and at J to 11 bases, leaving 15 bases not matched to a gene. The CDR3 sequence is CASRPSEMTGGSAFF. The CDR3 nucleotides are TGTGCCAGCAGACCATCCGAGATGACAGGGGGCTCGGCTTTCTTT.

This clone was found once. As DNA, the CDR3 is TGTGCCAGCAGCCAAGAAGGCGGACTAGCGCGGGACGAGCAGTACTTC. Translating it yields CASSQEGGLARDEQYF. This chain connects TRBV3-1 (or the pseudogene TRBV3-2) to TRBJ2-7; 9 bases fit TRBD2. This CDR3 is built from 16 residues. Germline V gives CDR1 LGHDT, CDR2 YNNKEL (reference sequence). The J segment lost 5 bases and the V segment lost 0 bases, leaving 8 bases of the junction unmatched.

Concerning this clone itself: Germline and junction disagree at one end, which may indicate a read error. The chain employs TRBV7-6 and TRBJ2-1; 11 positions match TRBD2. The germline CDR1 and CDR2 sequences are SGHVS and FNYEAQ. This CDR3 is built from 16 residues. The DNA for the CDR3 is TGTGCCAGCAGTTTAGCGGGAGGGCCGGATTGGTATGAGCAGTTCTTC. It encodes CASSLAGGPDWYEQFF.